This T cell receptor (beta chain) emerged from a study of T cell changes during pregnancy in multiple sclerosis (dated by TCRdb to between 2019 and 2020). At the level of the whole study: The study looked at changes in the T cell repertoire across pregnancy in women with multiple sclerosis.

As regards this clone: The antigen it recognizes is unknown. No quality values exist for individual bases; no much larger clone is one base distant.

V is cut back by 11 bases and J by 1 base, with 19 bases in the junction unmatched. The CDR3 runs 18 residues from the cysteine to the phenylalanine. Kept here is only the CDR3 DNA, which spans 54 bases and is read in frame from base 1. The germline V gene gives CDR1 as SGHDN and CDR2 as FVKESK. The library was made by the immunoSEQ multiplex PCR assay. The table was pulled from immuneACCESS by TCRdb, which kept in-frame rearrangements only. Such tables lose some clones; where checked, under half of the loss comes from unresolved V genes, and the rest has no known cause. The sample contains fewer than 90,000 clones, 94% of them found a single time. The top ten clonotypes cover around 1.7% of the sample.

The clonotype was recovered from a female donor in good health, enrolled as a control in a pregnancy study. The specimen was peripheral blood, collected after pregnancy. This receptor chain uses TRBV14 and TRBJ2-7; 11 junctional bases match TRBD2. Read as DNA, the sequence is TGTGCCCGAGGAGGGGGACAGTGTCTAGCGGGAGGTTCCTACGAGCAGTACTTC. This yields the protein CARGGGQCLAGGSYEQYF. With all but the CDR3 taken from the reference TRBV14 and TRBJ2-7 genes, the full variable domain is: EAGVTQFPSHSVIEKGQTVTLRCDPISGHDNLYWYRRVMGKEIKFLLHFVKESKQDESGMPNNRFLAERTGGTYSTLKVQPAELEDSGVYFCARGGGQCLAGGSYEQYFGPGTRLTVT.